Included here is one T cell receptor beta chain sequence, with context. Its antigen specificity is not known. The data derive from a study of CXCR3-negative and CXCR3-positive naive CD8 T cells (dated by TCRdb to 2018 to 2020). About the study as a whole: About 150 million TRB reads were obtained in total, roughly 1.5 +/- 0.3 million reads per library. Data from ten or so donors, pooled across two independent experiments, went into the diversity and physicochemical repertoire analyses. TRBV-TRBJ cluster analysis included naive subsets from roughly 5 donors and memory cells from 3 donors.

Paper-wide results and their limitations: Comparably high repertoire diversity was found in both naive subsets, whereas much lower repertoire diversity was found in memory CD8+ T cells. Because surface CD5, which is linked to self-reactivity in mice, was comparable between the naive subsets, TCR interaction strength was also inferred from the physicochemical properties of TRB CDR3s. Freshly isolated PBMCs were used for most assays because CXCR3 expression went down partially after cryopreservation. TRB CDR3s from CXCR3-positive naive cells showed higher hydrophobicity (lower Kidera factor 4), lower energy, and higher strength and volume indices than CXCR3-negative naive cells. Naive CXCR3-negative and CXCR3-positive cells from the same donor showed similar TRBV-TRBJ usage, whereas memory cells showed distinct patterns.

TCRdb names NextSeq 550 as the instrument used. The Human TCR Profiling Kit (MiLaboratory) was used to make UMI-labeled 5' RACE TRB cDNA libraries. cDNA synthesis used the entire amount of extracted RNA, and PCR amplification then used the entire amount of cDNA produced. Libraries were prepared in parallel using an identical number of PCR cycles. Turning to the authors' computational methods: MIGEC and MiXCR extracted about 49,000 +/- 11,000 unique UMI-labeled TRB cDNA molecules per library, requiring at least two reads per UMI. Each library averaged about 40,000 +/- 10,000 functional in-frame TRB CDR3 nucleotide clonotypes without stop codons. After downsampling to 5000 UMI-labeled TRB molecules per sample, diversity metrics such as normalized Shannon-Wiener and Chao1 were calculated in VDJtools. VDJtools computed clonotype-size-weighted physicochemical properties of the central five CDR3 residues: interaction energy, strength, volume and Kidera factor 4. Following TCRdb reprocessing, every CDR3 protein sequence forms one entry, and DNA is not provided. The V and J calls were not made by the authors but by TCRdb's processing. This sample's records show over 150,000 distinct CDR3 sequences. The biggest ten clones account for about 0.48% of the sample.

For every CD8+ T cell subset, 300,000 cells were flow-sorted straight into RLT lysis buffer, and each subset was sorted in triplicate. Naive CD8+ T cells were defined stringently as CD45RO-CCR7+CD27+CD95- to exclude memory contaminants. Standard density gradient centrifugation was used to isolate peripheral blood mononuclear cells from buffy coats. A FACSAria III was used to flow-sort naive CXCR3-negative and CXCR3-positive CD8+ T cells. An RNeasy Mini Kit was used to extract total RNA from the sorted cells. From cysteine to phenylalanine, the CDR3 is 13 amino acids long. The DNA is unrecorded. CDR1 and CDR2 are drawn from the germline V gene: SGDLS, YYNGEE.

This clonotype was sampled from a human donor in good health. Some clones in this sample may be carry-over from other donors' samples. The chain links TRBV9 with TRBJ2-7. The sequenced sample was naive CXCR3+ CD8+ T cells from blood. This specimen's cell subset or site label, per the study, means: CD45RO-CCR7+CD27+CD95- naive CD8+ T cells expressing CXCR3 (TNR3+). The CDR3 protein is CASSVKIVGEQYF.